The clone carrying this T cell receptor (beta chain) was detected many times. Its antigen remains unknown. This sample stems from a study of metastatic and nonmetastatic thyroid tumors. General study results and limits: As reported, TCR beta diversity in blood and tumor was significantly higher in malignant thyroid tumors than in benign nodules.

As handled by the study authors: CDR3 differences across clinicopathological groups were used to build a distant-metastasis classifier for papillary thyroid cancer. TCRdb re-analyzed the PCR reads through MiXCR. In this record, the V and J calls reflect TCRdb's handling and not the investigators' own analysis. The data contain about 35,000 clones, roughly a sixth of them singletons. Thyroid surgery took place with no prior treatment in any patient. Germline assignment: CDR1 SGHDN and CDR2 FVKESK. The CDR3 extends over 12 amino acids. V was shortened by 1 base and J by 5 bases, with 6 bases between the two germline ends.

The sample comprised blood. The rearrangement joins TRBV14 to TRBJ2-7; no clear D gene. The TCR was taken from a male donor with papillary thyroid cancer or a benign thyroid nodule (not recorded which). Some clones in this sample may be carry-over from other donors' samples. Here the CDR3 reads CASSQVRNEQYF. The CDR3 region has the DNA TGTGCCAGCAGCCAAGTAAGGAACGAGCAGTACTTC.